These 5 T cell receptor beta chains originate from one sample sequenced in a study of blood T cell repertoires in COVID-19 (dated by TCRdb to 2018 to 2021). Library construction relied on the immunoSEQ multiplex PCR assay. TCRdb holds this immuneACCESS table with in-frame rearrangements only. Some clones are missing; in checked studies, unresolved V genes explain under half, and the rest has no known cause. This sample has some 110,000 clones in its table, and about 90% of those were observed once. The ten top clones hold around 2.1% of the sample. The sequenced sample was peripheral blood. The receptors were gathered from a man aged 45 to 65 with COVID-19, enrolled during active disease.

The chain recombines TRBV4-1 with TRBJ2-2, with a possible D match to TRBD2 (5 bases). The CDR3 runs 16 residues. Germline V gene sequence: CDR1 MGHRA, CDR2 YSYEKL. The V gene lost 1 base and the J gene lost 6 bases, with 15 bases spanning the gap. DNA of the CDR3: TGCGCCAGCAGCCAAGGTAACGAGCGGTTGGCCGGGGAGCTGTTTTTT. It specifies CASSQGNERLAGELFF.

The rearrangement joins TRBV13 to TRBJ2-2; tentative D call: TRBD2 (5 bases). The CDR3 has 16 residues. Trimming shortened V by 4 bases and J by 0 bases, and 12 bases separated the two germline ends. CDR1 is PRHDT and CDR2 is FYEKMQ in the germline V gene (reference sequence). The CDR3 loop reads CASSSVAWSNTGELFF. The CDR3 region has the DNA TGTGCCAGCAGCTCCGTAGCGTGGTCGAACACCGGGGAGCTGTTTTTT.

This rearrangement joins TRBV2 to TRBJ2-5; tentatively, D is TRBD2 (6 bases). V was cut by 1 base and J by 5 bases, with 8 bases left in between. The V gene's germline CDR1 is SNHLY and CDR2 FYNNEI. The CDR3 spans 13 residues. The CDR3 nucleotides read TGTGCCAGCAGTGAAGGGGCGGGGGAGACCCAGTACTTC. It yields the protein CASSEGAGETQYF.

The gene calls are TRBV12-3 or TRBV12-4 and TRBJ2-7; the D is unclear. The CDR3 runs 13 residues. V was shortened by 6 bases and J by 4 bases, with 13 bases between the two germline ends. This chain's CDR3 is CASRRQNEYEQYF. DNA for the CDR3: TGTGCCAGCAGGAGGCAAAATGAGTACGAGCAGTACTTC.

V and J are TRBV12-2 and TRBJ1-4. TRBV12-2 is given as a pseudogene. The CDR3 runs to 13 residues. CDR3 nucleotides: TGTGCAAGTCGCTTACCCCTTAATGAAAAACTGTTTTTT. Its protein is CASRLPLNEKLFF.